This is a list of T cell receptor beta chains from one sample in a study of T cells after yellow fever vaccination. TCRdb reprocessed the 5' RACE reads with MiXCR, giving one entry per CDR3 protein. The top ten clones hold about 20% of a sample with some 250,000 distinct CDR3 sequences, 3.6% of them seen once. This sample comprised PBMCs, obtained 15 days after the yellow fever booster vaccination. The receptor set was obtained from a man aged 18-30 years who received the YFV17D yellow fever vaccine. Each CDR3 is given with its conserved first and last residue. The D gene is left open where the match is weak. Expanded clones are given a class, and other clones once, few, many or no size at all.

j_call	clone_size	d_call	v_call	cdr3_aa	cdr3_nt
TRBJ1-6	many	-	TRBV7-9	CASSRSGKDSPLHF	TGTGCCAGCAGCCGATCAGGGAAGGACTCACCCCTCCACTTT
TRBJ2-1	many	-	TRBV5-1	CASSPGWVGGRNEQFF	TGCGCCAGCAGCCCCGGGTGGGTGGGGGGCCGGAATGAGCAGTTCTTC
TRBJ2-5	many	-	TRBV7-3	CASSPFGGPQETQYF	TGTGCCAGCAGCCCCTTTGGTGGGCCACAAGAGACCCAGTACTTC
TRBJ1-2	-	-	TRBV4-3	CASSQDMGRGDGYTF	TGCGCCAGCAGCCAAGATATGGGCAGGGGAGATGGCTACACCTTC
TRBJ1-6	many	-	TRBV7-8	CASSLAQGGGYSPLHF	TGTGCCAGCAGCTTAGCGCAGGGCGGGGGATATTCACCCCTCCACTTT
TRBJ1-5	many	-	TRBV9	CASSVEGGNQPQHF	TGTGCCAGCAGCGTAGAGGGGGGCAATCAGCCCCAGCATTTT
TRBJ1-1	few	TRBD1	TRBV11-2	CASSHLGLRQGVRSTEAFF	TGTGCCAGCAGCCATCTAGGGTTACGGCAGGGGGTTCGATCAACTGAAGCTTTCTTT
TRBJ1-4	many	TRBD1	TRBV15	CATSPRGQGVPNEKLFF	TGTGCCACCAGCCCCCGCGGACAGGGGGTGCCTAATGAAAAACTGTTTTTT
TRBJ2-2	many	-	TRBV7-9	CASSFVEGEQETGELFF	TGTGCCAGCAGCTTCGTAGAGGGGGAGCAGGAAACCGGGGAGCTGTTTTTT
TRBJ2-1	many	TRBD1	TRBV18	CATGTGDNEQFF	TGTGCCACCGGGACAGGGGACAATGAGCAGTTCTTC
TRBJ1-1	many	-	TRBV9	CASSVAWGNTEAFF	TGTGCCAGCAGCGTAGCTTGGGGGAACACTGAAGCTTTCTTT
TRBJ2-7	many	TRBD1	TRBV29-1	CSAGDRGYEQYF	TGCAGCGCAGGGGACAGGGGCTACGAGCAGTACTTC
TRBJ1-3	many	-	TRBV7-2	CASSLVWGNTIYF	TGTGCCAGCAGCTTAGTTTGGGGAAACACCATATATTTT
TRBJ2-3	many	-	TRBV29-1	CSVEMGGTDTQYF	TGCAGCGTTGAGATGGGCGGTACAGATACGCAGTATTTT
TRBJ1-1	many	-	TRBV29-1	CSVGSGAEAFF	TGCAGCGTTGGGTCAGGGGCTGAAGCTTTCTTT
TRBJ1-2	many	-	TRBV9	CASSGGQQDYGYTF	TGTGCCAGCAGCGGAGGACAGCAAGACTATGGCTACACCTTC
TRBJ2-2	many	-	TRBV4-3	CASSKGDTNTGELFF	TGCGCCAGCAGCAAGGGAGATACGAACACCGGGGAGCTGTTTTTT
TRBJ2-7	many	-	TRBV4-3	CASSQERPVWRLQVHSVYEQYF	TGCGCCAGCAGCCAAGAAAGGCCGGTCTGGAGACTCCAAGTTCACTCAGTTTACGAGCAGTACTTC
TRBJ2-2	many	-	TRBV5-4	CASSTKSSGSTGELFF	TGTGCCAGCAGCACCAAGAGTAGCGGAAGCACCGGGGAGCTGTTTTTT
TRBJ2-3	many	TRBD2	TRBV12-3/TRBV12-4	CASALGGGTDTQYF	TGTGCCAGCGCTCTCGGGGGGGGGACAGATACGCAGTATTTT
TRBJ2-6	-	TRBD1	TRBV5-1	CASSGQGGAAGANVLTF	TGCGCCAGCAGCGGACAGGGGGGGGCAGCAGGGGCCAACGTCCTGACTTTC
TRBJ2-3	many	TRBD2	TRBV9	CASSVLTGGTDTQYF	TGTGCCAGCAGCGTACTGACCGGGGGGACAGATACGCAGTATTTT
TRBJ2-1	many	TRBD1	TRBV15	CATSRDRGDREFF	TGTGCCACCAGCAGAGATCGGGGGGACAGGGAGTTCTTC
TRBJ1-5	many	-	TRBV7-2	CASSLGSGGRPQHF	TGTGCCAGCAGCTTAGGGTCCGGGGGTAGGCCCCAGCATTTT
TRBJ1-2	-	-	TRBV5-6	CASSPGQMNGYTF	TGTGCCAGCAGCCCCGGACAGATGAATGGCTACACCTTC
TRBJ1-2	many	TRBD1	TRBV5-1	CASRIGQGGGYTF	TGCGCCAGCCGGATTGGACAGGGCGGAGGCTACACCTTC
TRBJ1-5	few	-	TRBV25-1	CASSEGGRGDQPQHF	TGTGCCAGCAGTGAGGGGGGGAGGGGGGATCAGCCCCAGCATTTT
TRBJ2-5	many	TRBD2	TRBV5-1	CASSERASGAETQYF	TGCGCCAGCAGCGAGCGGGCTAGCGGGGCGGAGACCCAGTACTTC
TRBJ1-2	many	-	TRBV7-3	CASSLGSGAGSYGYTF	TGTGCCAGCAGCTTAGGTTCAGGTGCTGGTAGCTATGGCTACACCTTC
TRBJ1-6	many	TRBD1	TRBV12-3/TRBV12-4	CASSPRGQGNSPLHF	TGTGCCAGCAGTCCCCGGGGACAGGGCAATTCACCCCTCCACTTT
TRBJ2-4	few	-	TRBV23-1	CASSQSSIRGGGNIQYF	TGCGCCAGCAGTCAATCTTCTATAAGGGGAGGTGGAAACATTCAGTACTTC
TRBJ2-1	many	-	TRBV7-9	CASSTRSSFEQFF	TGTGCCAGCAGCACTCGGTCGTCCTTTGAGCAGTTCTTC
TRBJ2-7	few	TRBD1	TRBV7-2	CASSERDRTYEQYF	TGTGCCAGCAGCGAGAGGGACAGGACCTACGAGCAGTACTTC
TRBJ1-2	many	-	TRBV7-3	CASSLVGGAGYGYTF	TGTGCCAGCAGCCTTGTTGGTGGGGCAGGGTATGGCTACACCTTC
TRBJ2-2	-	-	TRBV5-1	CASSLPTVTSRIGELFF	TGCGCCAGCAGCCTACCGACAGTGACCTCGAGAATCGGGGAGCTGTTTTTT
TRBJ1-1	many	-	TRBV5-1	CASSQWPGGAEAFF	TGCGCCAGCAGCCAATGGCCTGGGGGCGCTGAAGCTTTCTTT
TRBJ1-6	many	TRBD1	TRBV7-2	CASTMTGGSYNSPLHF	TGTGCCAGCACCATGACAGGGGGCTCCTATAATTCACCCCTCCACTTT
TRBJ2-1	many	TRBD1	TRBV7-9	CASSLRDSNEQFF	TGTGCCAGCAGCTTAAGGGACAGTAATGAGCAGTTCTTC
TRBJ1-6	many	-	TRBV7-2	CASSFPMGGSSPLHF	TGTGCCAGCAGCTTTCCCATGGGGGGAAGTTCACCCCTCCACTTT
TRBJ2-6	-	TRBD1	TRBV19	CASTPTGGSGANVLTF	TGTGCCAGTACCCCGACAGGGGGATCCGGGGCCAACGTCCTGACTTTC
TRBJ2-5	many	-	TRBV7-6	CASSQDARPGTQYF	TGTGCCAGCAGCCAGGATGCGCGTCCGGGGACCCAGTACTTC
TRBJ2-1	many	TRBD2	TRBV27	CASRRGGSNEQFF	TGTGCCAGCAGGCGGGGGGGGTCTAATGAGCAGTTCTTC
TRBJ2-3	many	-	TRBV6-2/TRBV6-3	CASREEGITDTDTQYF	TGTGCCAGCAGAGAGGAGGGAATTACGGACACAGATACGCAGTATTTT
TRBJ2-1	many	TRBD2	TRBV7-9	CASSYTSGGADEQFF	TGTGCCAGCAGCTACACTAGCGGGGGGGCTGATGAGCAGTTCTTC
TRBJ1-3	many	TRBD1	TRBV7-9	CASSKGQGNGNTIYF	TGTGCCAGCAGCAAGGGACAGGGAAATGGAAACACCATATATTTT
TRBJ1-6	many	-	TRBV4-3	CASSQDGGSPLHF	TGCGCCAGCAGCCAAGATGGTGGGTCACCCCTCCACTTT
TRBJ2-3	many	TRBD1	TRBV28	CAIRRDRAFSDTQYF	TGTGCCATACGAAGGGACAGGGCATTTTCAGATACGCAGTATTTT
TRBJ2-3	many	-	TRBV20-1	CSAREQDTQYF	TGCAGTGCTAGAGAACAAGATACGCAGTATTTT
TRBJ1-5	many	-	TRBV7-2	CASSPSIRGQPQHF	TGTGCCAGCAGCCCCAGCATCAGAGGACAGCCCCAGCATTTT
TRBJ2-1	many	TRBD1	TRBV29-1	CSVEEVQGARFSGEQFF	TGCAGCGTTGAAGAAGTACAGGGGGCTCGGTTTTCGGGAGAGCAGTTCTTC
TRBJ2-2	-	-	TRBV5-1	CASSSDPNTGELFF	TGCGCCAGCAGCTCCGATCCGAACACCGGGGAGCTGTTTTTT
TRBJ2-1	many	-	TRBV7-2	CASSLGGDFNEQFF	TGTGCCAGCAGCTTAGGGGGGGACTTCAATGAGCAGTTCTTC
TRBJ2-5	many	TRBD1	TRBV6-5	CASRPRDRGFETQYF	TGTGCCAGCAGACCACGGGACAGGGGTTTCGAGACCCAGTACTTC
TRBJ2-3	many	TRBD2	TRBV27	CASSLKLAGDTQYF	TGTGCCAGCAGTTTAAAACTAGCGGGAGATACGCAGTATTTT
TRBJ2-5	many	TRBD1	TRBV7-3	CASSATGGAMETQYF	TGTGCCAGCAGCGCTACAGGGGGCGCAATGGAGACCCAGTACTTC
TRBJ2-3	many	-	TRBV5-1	CASSRTSPELADTQYF	TGCGCCAGCAGTCGTACTAGCCCAGAGTTGGCAGATACGCAGTATTTT
TRBJ1-2	many	-	TRBV4-1	CASSQEKFQNYGYTF	TGCGCCAGCAGCCAAGAAAAGTTTCAAAACTATGGCTACACCTTC
TRBJ2-7	many	-	TRBV5-5	CASSANRHYYEQYF	TGTGCCAGCTCCGCCAATAGACACTACTACGAGCAGTACTTC
TRBJ2-5	many	-	TRBV4-1	CASSLGLRETQYF	TGCGCCAGCAGCCTCGGGCTTCGGGAGACCCAGTACTTC
TRBJ1-3	many	TRBD1	TRBV7-7	CASSPFLGTDSGNTIYF	TGTGCTAGCAGCCCATTCTTAGGGACAGACTCTGGAAACACCATATATTTT